By proportion, the clone carrying this T cell receptor (beta chain) is medium-sized. The target antigen is unknown. The sample belongs to a study of metastatic and nonmetastatic thyroid tumors. Overall study: Comparative analysis of repertoires was undertaken across blood and tumor or nodule tissue obtained from malignant and benign thyroid patients.

Each patient went into thyroid surgery without having received any treatment. Study observations and caveats: Malignant thyroid tumors reportedly exceeded benign nodules significantly in TCR beta diversity, with the difference appearing in blood and tumor.

Germline lookup yields CDR1 MNHEY and CDR2 SVGAGI. The CDR3 runs to 14 residues. V gave up 2 bases and J gave up 8 bases, with 13 bases separating them. TCRdb re-analyzed the PCR reads using MiXCR. The sample contains about 28,000 clones, around a quarter of which appear only once. The rearrangement uses TRBV6-5 and TRBJ2-1; D assignment may be TRBD1 or TRBD2 (5 bases each). The sequenced sample was blood. The sequence came from a female donor with papillary thyroid cancer or a benign thyroid nodule (not recorded which). Some clones in this sample may be carry-over from other donors' samples. CDR3 nucleotide sequence: TGTGCCAGCAGTTACGGGGGTTTCGGGTATGAGCAGTTCTTC. This translates into CASSYGGFGYEQFF.